Listed here are 30 T cell receptor beta chains from one sample, sequenced in a study of blood T cell repertoires in COVID-19. Profiled with immunoSEQ multiplex PCR; TCRdb holds only in-frame clones, not every one. Of 190,000 or so clones detected, 80% to 90% appear once; the ten largest clones hold around 0.88%. Sequencing input: peripheral blood. All receptors derive from a woman aged 18-30 years who had recovered from COVID-19.

The chain has TRBV5-4 and TRBJ2-3, with a tentative D call TRBD2 (5 bases). CDR3 length: 12 residues. Germline loops: CDR1 SGHNT, CDR2 YYREEE (reference sequence). V lost 4 bases and J 3 bases, leaving 6 bases between the germline ends. CDR3 loop: CASSRRTDTQYF. Here the CDR3 DNA reads TGTGCCAGCAGCCGGAGGACAGATACGCAGTATTTT.

V usage is TRBV7-2 and J usage is TRBJ1-1, with 7 bases fitting TRBD1. Germline CDR1 SGHTA, CDR2 FQGNSA. This CDR3 has 13 amino acids. The V segment lost 7 bases and the J segment 4 bases; nucleotides outside the gene matches: 6. CDR3: CASNIRGRTEAFF. CDR3 nucleotide sequence: TGTGCCAGCAACATAAGGGGGCGCACTGAAGCTTTCTTT.

The chain combines TRBV7-2 with TRBJ2-3; the match to TRBD2 covers 11 bases. V was clipped by 5 bases and J by 4 bases; unmatched bases: 8. The CDR3 covers 16 residues. Germline V lookup: CDR1 SGHTA, CDR2 FQGNSA. As DNA, the CDR3 is TGTGCCAGCAGCCACGCCCTAGCGGGGGGACCAGATACGCAGTATTTT. Its translation: CASSHALAGGPDTQYF.

DNA for the CDR3: TGTGCCAGCAGTCTATCCGGGATAGCGGTAAATGAGCAGTTCTTC. Translating gives CASSLSGIAVNEQFF. The V gene is TRBV28, the J gene TRBJ2-1; the D gene is possibly TRBD2 (6 bases). CDR1 is MDHEN and CDR2 is SYDVKM in the germline V gene. The CDR3 runs 15 residues. Trimming cost V 5 bases and J 7 bases, with 18 bases left between them.

This clone is a singleton in its sample. The V and J genes are TRBV5-1 and TRBJ2-7; a possible D gene is TRBD1 (5 bases). The V end lost 4 bases, the J end lost 0 bases, and 14 bases lay between the germline ends. The CDR3 spans 15 residues. CDR1 is SGHRS, CDR2 YFSETQ, per germline. CDR3 region: CASSIGQGSSYEQYV. CDR3 in DNA: TGCGCCAGCAGCATAGGACAAGGTAGCTCCTACGAGCAGTACGTC.

The CDR3 region has the DNA TGTGCCAGCAGTGAAGGGACACCACCGTTTAGAAGGTCGGAGCAGTTCTTC. Translation gives CASSEGTPPFRRSEQFF. The gene calls are TRBV6-1 and TRBJ2-1; tentative D call: TRBD1 (5 bases). The CDR3 sequence is 17 residues long. Between the trimmed V and J ends, which lost 1 base and 10 bases, there was a span of 23 bases. Germline assignment: CDR1 MNHNS and CDR2 SASEGT.

The rearrangement uses TRBV7-2 and TRBJ1-1; D is unclear. The germline V gene encodes CDR1 SGHTA and CDR2 FQGNSA. V dropped 5 bases and J dropped 3 bases, with 13 bases sitting between them. The CDR3 contains 14 residues. CDR3 residues: CASSRRGRDTEAFF. The CDR3 bases are TGTGCCAGCAGCCGCCGGGGAAGGGACACTGAAGCTTTCTTT.

This clone was seen a single time. The chain combines TRBV5-5 with TRBJ1-1; no clear D gene. Germline loops: CDR1 SGHKS, CDR2 YYEKEE (reference sequence). Trimming took 4 bases from V and 4 from J, leaving 5 bases between them. CDR3 size: 11 residues. For the CDR3, the DNA is TGTGCCAGCAGCCTCGGCACTGAAGCTTTCTTT. Residues: CASSLGTEAFF.

V and J are TRBV7-2 and TRBJ1-2; D call uncertain. The V and J ends lost 5 bases and 4 bases respectively, with 17 bases between them. This CDR3 contains 15 residues. Germline V gene data show CDR1 as SGHTA and CDR2 as FQGNSA. The CDR3 here is CASSPRGLMGYGYTF. Written as DNA, the CDR3 is TGTGCCAGCAGCCCCCGGGGATTAATGGGCTATGGCTACACCTTC.

V usage is TRBV7-3 and J usage is TRBJ2-1; 8 nucleotides align to TRBD2. Looked up from germline, CDR1 is SGHTA and CDR2 is FQGTGA. V was pared by 4 bases and J by 7 bases, with 6 bases of the junction left unmatched. The CDR3 runs to 14 residues. CDR3 bases: TGTGCCAGCAGCTATGGAACTAGCGGAAATGAGCAGTTCTTC. It encodes CASSYGTSGNEQFF.

The chain employs TRBV9 and TRBJ2-1; 8 bases match TRBD1. Trimming removed 3 bases from V and 2 bases from J; junction bases left unmatched: 7. Per the germline V gene, CDR1 is SGDLS and CDR2 is YYNGEE. The CDR3 has 16 residues. The CDR3 spells CASSGRTGRPYNEQFF. In DNA form, the CDR3 reads TGTGCCAGCAGCGGACGGACAGGGAGGCCCTACAATGAGCAGTTCTTC. Full variable domain (rest looked up from reference TRBV9 and TRBJ2-1): DSGVTQTPKHLITATGQRVTLRCSPRSGDLSVYWYQQSLDQGLQFLIQYYNGEERAKGNILERFSAQQFPDLHSELNLSSLELGDSALYFCASSGRTGRPYNEQFFGPGTRLTVL.

This clone was seen just once. V and J are TRBV7-3 and TRBJ2-5; possible D gene TRBD2, 5 bases. V was trimmed by 5 bases and J by 5 bases, leaving 9 bases between them. From germline, CDR1 is SGHTA and CDR2 FQGTGA. The CDR3 consists of 12 residues. The CDR3 DNA sequence: TGTGCCAGCAGCCCGGGGTCCGAGACCCAGTACTTC. It encodes CASSPGSETQYF.

This chain connects TRBV3-1 (or the pseudogene TRBV3-2) to TRBJ2-1; tentatively, D is TRBD2 (6 bases). V was cut by 0 bases and J by 0 bases, with 9 bases left in between. In germline, CDR1 is LGHDT, CDR2 YNNKEL (reference sequence). This CDR3 region has 16 residues. The CDR3 DNA sequence: TGTGCCAGCAGCCAAGAACCGACTAGCTCCTACAATGAGCAGTTCTTC. Its protein is CASSQEPTSSYNEQFF.

The chain is built from TRBV4-2 and TRBJ2-2; 11 bases line up with TRBD1. The CDR3 is 16 residues long. Germline V CDR1 and CDR2: LGHNA, YNFKEQ. J gave up 2 bases and V 1 base, and 0 bases lay outside the gene matches. The CDR3 sequence: CASSQGTGGNTGELFF. CDR3 DNA sequence: TGTGCCAGCAGCCAAGGGACAGGGGGCAACACCGGGGAGCTGTTTTTT.

The chain has TRBV27 and TRBJ2-1; 13 bases are a match to TRBD2. CDR1 is MNHEY, CDR2 SMNVEV, per germline (reference sequence). This CDR3 has 14 residues. J gave up 6 bases and V 6 bases, and 2 bases lay outside the gene matches. In nucleotides, the CDR3 is TGTGCCAGCAGGGGGACTAGCGGGACCAATGAGCAGTTCTTC. Translating gives CASRGTSGTNEQFF.

The chain carries TRBV6-5 and TRBJ1-1; D might be TRBD1 (5 bases). The V gene lost 4 bases and the J gene lost 4 bases, with 13 bases spanning the gap. Germline-derived CDR1 and CDR2 are MNHEY and SVGAGI. The CDR3 length is 14 residues. CDR3 sequence: CASSSPGGITEAFF. The CDR3 nucleotides read TGTGCCAGCAGTTCCCCCGGGGGGATCACTGAAGCTTTCTTT.

The V gene is TRBV5-1, the J gene TRBJ1-4; D unclear. Trimming stripped 2 bases from V and 5 bases from J, with 10 bases between. The CDR3 covers 14 residues. Germline CDR1 SGHRS, CDR2 YFSETQ. CDR3: CASSFGPGNEKLFF. Here the CDR3 DNA reads TGCGCCAGCAGCTTTGGGCCAGGCAATGAAAAACTGTTTTTT.

The chain has TRBV6-5 and TRBJ2-7; D is possibly TRBD1 (6 bases). Per the germline V gene, CDR1 is MNHEY and CDR2 is SVGAGI. The CDR3 totals 12 residues. Trimming cost V 9 bases and J 5 bases, with 14 bases left between them. CDR3 DNA sequence: TGTGCCAGTCGAACAGGGTCGAACGAGCAGTACTTC. Its translation: CASRTGSNEQYF.

The chain employs TRBV6-1 and TRBJ2-2; the D gene is possibly TRBD2 (6 bases). Trimming removed 2 bases from V and 4 bases from J, with 11 bases in between. This CDR3 is 15 amino acids long. The germline gives CDR1 MNHNS, CDR2 SASEGT. The CDR3 region is CASSESLGGTGELFF. The CDR3 nucleotides read TGTGCCAGCAGTGAATCCCTGGGAGGCACCGGGGAGCTGTTTTTT.

The chain uses TRBV6-2 or TRBV6-3 and TRBJ2-3, with TRBD1 matching 11 bases. The trim removed 0 bases at V and 6 bases at J, leaving 8 bases unmatched. There are 17 residues in the CDR3. Germline loops: CDR1 MNHEY, CDR2 SVGEGT. As DNA, the CDR3 is TGTGCCAGCAGTTACTCCCCCGGGACAGGGGGTCTTGATACGCAGTATTTT. Translated, it gives CASSYSPGTGGLDTQYF.

The J gene is TRBJ2-7, the V gene TRBV5-4, with TRBD2 matching over 11 bases. The V segment lost 3 bases and the J segment 2 bases; nucleotides outside the gene matches: 7. Germline assignment: CDR1 SGHNT and CDR2 YYREEE (reference sequence). This CDR3 has 16 amino acids. This CDR3 reads CASSSNPSGGTYEQYF. The DNA for the CDR3 is TGTGCCAGCAGCTCTAACCCTAGCGGGGGGACCTACGAGCAGTACTTC.

V gene TRBV7-6 combines with J gene TRBJ1-3; D is undetermined. Trimming took off 1 base at V and 0 bases at J, with 7 bases between the two ends. CDR3 length: 15 amino acids. Germline loops: CDR1 SGHVS, CDR2 FNYEAQ. CDR3: CASSLDLSSGNTIYF. CDR3 coding DNA: TGTGCCAGCAGCTTAGACTTGAGCTCTGGAAACACCATATATTTT. The variable domain in full, completed from reference TRBV7-6 and TRBJ1-3, reads GAGVSQSPRYKVTKRGQDVALRCDPISGHVSLYWYRQALGQGPEFLTYFNYEAQQDKSGLPNDRFSAERPEGSISTLTIQRTEQRDSAMYRCASSLDLSSGNTIYFGEGSWLTVV.

The CDR3 DNA reads as TGTGCCAGCTACTTTGGGACAGGGGCGTCCACAGATACGCAGTATTTT. As protein: CASYFGTGASTDTQYF. The rearrangement links TRBV5-6 to TRBJ2-3; 10 nucleotides match TRBD1. Germline V gene data show CDR1 as SGHDT and CDR2 as YYEEEE. The ends lost 7 bases at V and 2 bases at J; junction bases unmatched: 10. The CDR3 sequence is 16 residues long.

The genes are TRBV3-1 (or the pseudogene TRBV3-2) and TRBJ2-3; TRBD2 agrees at 9 bases. CDR3 size: 16 residues. Losses at the gene ends were 0 bases for V and 3 bases for J; bases not matched to a gene: 4. CDR1 is LGHDT, CDR2 YNNKEL, per germline (reference sequence). CDR3 amino acids: CASSQEIAGATDTQYF. The CDR3 DNA is TGTGCCAGCAGCCAAGAGATAGCGGGAGCAACAGATACGCAGTATTTT.

This chain uses TRBV5-1 with TRBJ2-1; TRBD2 aligns across 13 bases. Germline CDR1 and CDR2: SGHRS and YFSETQ. The CDR3 sequence is 15 residues long. The junction had 6 bases not matched to a gene; V was cut back by 3 bases and J by 9 bases. The CDR3 nucleotides are TGCGCCAGCAGCTGGACTAGCGGGAGTTCGGTTGAGCAGTTCTTC. This translates into CASSWTSGSSVEQFF. Filled out from reference TRBV5-1 and TRBJ2-1, the complete variable domain reads KAGVTQTPRYLIKTRGQQVTLSCSPISGHRSVSWYQQTPGQGLQFLFEYFSETQRNKGNFPGRFSGRQFSNSRSEMNVSTLELGDSALYLCASSWTSGSSVEQFFGPGTRLTVL.

This sequence joins TRBV11-2 and TRBJ2-7; D gene unclear. The CDR3 loop spans 13 amino acids. V lost 1 base and J 4 bases, leaving 8 bases between the germline ends. Germline V gene sequence: CDR1 SGHAT, CDR2 FQNNGV. CDR3: CASSLGVKYEQYV. In nucleotides, the CDR3 is TGTGCCAGCAGCTTAGGAGTAAAGTACGAGCAGTACGTC.

The chain is built from TRBV11-2 and TRBJ2-7, with 7 bases that match TRBD2. There are 14 residues in the CDR3. The germline V gene has CDR1 SGHAT and CDR2 FQNNGV. With V trimmed by 2 bases and J by 5 bases, 6 bases remained unmatched. Written as DNA, the CDR3 is TGTGCCAGCAGCTTACCATCTAGCGGTGACGAGCAGTACGTC. Residues: CASSLPSSGDEQYV.

This clone was detected once. The chain employs TRBV15 and TRBJ2-2, with no clear D. V was cut by 0 bases and J by 3 bases, with 5 bases left in between. Germline V CDR1 and CDR2: LNHNV, YYDKDF (reference sequence). The CDR3 length is 14 residues. CDR3: CATSREEYTGELFF. The CDR3 nucleotides are TGTGCCACCAGCAGAGAGGAGTACACCGGGGAGCTGTTTTTT.

V usage is TRBV9 and J usage is TRBJ2-7; D not resolved. CDR1 SGDLS and CDR2 YYNGEE come from the germline V gene. This CDR3 is 15 amino acids long. Trimming cost V 4 bases and J 1 base, with 15 bases left between them. In DNA form, the CDR3 reads TGTGCCAGCAGCTCTCATCCATCCAGTTCCTACGAGCAGTACTTC. Translation gives CASSSHPSSSYEQYF.

The J gene is TRBJ2-7, the V gene TRBV10-3; 9 bases line up with TRBD1. CDR3 length equals 14 residues. V shed 5 bases, J shed 5 bases, and the junction held 7 bases outside the gene matches. Germline loops: CDR1 ENHRY, CDR2 SYGVKD. The CDR3 region has the DNA TGTGCCATCAGTCCCGGGACAGGGCGGGACGAGCAGTACTTC. Translated, it gives CAISPGTGRDEQYF.